This TCR beta chain came from a study of blood T cell repertoires in COVID-19. Background on the study: Material from acute and convalescent COVID-19 was sourced from the United States, Italy and Spain.

About this clone: Other DNA variants within this sample encode the same CDR3.

As originally analysed: For nucleated cells, counts were estimated from reference gene primer amplification. Measured with immunoSEQ multiplex PCR; TCRdb has only the in-frame clones, and not every one. The DNA gave D and trimming, while V, J and clone size come from that table. The sample lists roughly 100,000 clones, about 86% occurring once. A Seattle source enrolled patients during active infection and followed them longitudinally. This clonotype was obtained from a man in his forties or fifties with COVID-19, enrolled during active disease. Input material: peripheral blood.

CDR3 coding DNA: TGTGCCAGCAGTTTGTCTAGCGGCTACGAGCAGTACTTC. This encodes CASSLSSGYEQYF. This sequence joins TRBV12-3 or TRBV12-4 and TRBJ2-7; TRBD2 matches 7 bases. The ends lost 3 bases at V and 3 bases at J; junction bases unmatched: 2. There are 13 residues in the CDR3.